These T cell receptor beta chains were read from a single sample in a study of T cell repertoires in ileal Crohn's disease. Only in-frame clones appear in the TCRdb table, and some are missing; sequencing was by immunoSEQ multiplex PCR. The data hold fewer than 12,000 clones, with around 75% observed a single time. The sample consisted of ileal tissue. These receptors were obtained from an adult with Crohn's disease. The CDR3 runs from the conserved cysteine through the conserved F or W. D genes are given only for firm matches. Part of the rows lack a size; the others show once, few, many or a class for expanded clones.

>TRBJ1-2|TRBV7-2|once|-
CASSTNTYGYTF
TGTGCCAGCAGCACCAACACCTATGGCTACACCTTC
>TRBJ2-2|TRBV6-5|-|-
CASSLNRVAGELFF
TGTGCCAGCAGCCTTAATCGGGTTGCCGGGGAGCTGTTTTTT
>TRBJ2-2|TRBV6-6|-|-
CASSEEDRKTGELFF
TGTGCCAGCAGCGAAGAGGATAGAAAAACCGGGGAGCTGTTTTTT
>TRBJ1-1|TRBV9|large|TRBD1
CASSVEGATEAFF
TGTGCCAGCAGCGTAGAGGGGGCCACTGAAGCTTTCTTT
>TRBJ2-5|TRBV5-4|few|-
CASSPGGKQETQYF
TGTGCCAGCAGCCCAGGAGGGAAGCAAGAGACCCAGTACTTC
>TRBJ1-5|TRBV27|-|-
CASGPIRRRDQPQHF
TGTGCCAGCGGTCCCATCAGACGCAGGGATCAGCCCCAGCATTTT
>TRBJ2-1|TRBV6-1|-|TRBD1
CASRPQGARYNEQFF
TGTGCCAGCAGACCACAGGGGGCAAGGTACAATGAGCAGTTCTTC
>TRBJ2-7|TRBV5-1|-|TRBD1
CASSRAPGTGGQQYF
TGCGCCAGCAGCCGGGCCCCCGGGACAGGGGGCCAGCAGTACTTC
>TRBJ1-2|TRBV18|-|-
CASSRSFGQGSNYGYTF
TGTGCCAGCTCGCGCTCGTTTGGGCAGGGAAGTAACTATGGCTACACCTTC
>TRBJ1-6|TRBV5-1|-|TRBD1
CASSLQGQYNSPLHF
TGCGCCAGCAGCCTACAGGGACAGTATAATTCCCCCCTCCACTTT
>TRBJ1-1|TRBV6-4|-|-
CASSQQVNTEAFF
TGTGCCAGCAGCCAACAGGTGAACACTGAAGCTTTCTTT
>TRBJ2-1|TRBV5-1|-|TRBD2
CASSFSGGPVNEQFF
TGCGCCAGCAGCTTTAGCGGGGGGCCTGTCAATGAGCAGTTCTTC
>TRBJ2-7|TRBV18|few|-
CASSPPGTPYEQYF
TGTGCCAGCTCACCACCGGGGACACCCTACGAGCAGTACTTC
>TRBJ1-1|TRBV4-3|-|-
CASSQEHGLVAFF
TGCGCCAGCAGCCAAGAGCACGGGTTAGTGGCTTTCTTT
>TRBJ2-7|TRBV10-2|-|TRBD1
CASSGFRDRGYEQYF
TGCGCCAGCAGTGGCTTCCGGGACAGGGGTTACGAGCAGTACTTC
>TRBJ1-6|TRBV30|-|-
CAWRGPSSYNSPLHF
TGTGCCTGGAGAGGTCCTAGCTCCTATAATTCACCCCTCCACTTT
>TRBJ1-4|TRBV5-4|-|TRBD1
CASSSGQGGEKLFF
TGTGCCAGCAGCTCGGGACAGGGAGGTGAAAAACTGTTTTTT
>TRBJ1-2|TRBV30|few|TRBD1
CAWKDRVGNYGYTF
TGTGCCTGGAAGGACAGGGTGGGTAACTATGGCTACACCTTC
>TRBJ1-1|TRBV7-6|once|-
CASSLHARNTEAFF
TGTGCCAGCAGCCTCCATGCCAGGAACACTGAAGCTTTCTTT
>TRBJ1-3|TRBV6-5|-|-
CASNIGTSSGNTIYF
TGTGCCAGTAACATTGGTACCAGCTCTGGAAACACCATATATTTT
>TRBJ2-2|TRBV13|-|TRBD2
CASSFRLAGGAGELFF
TGTGCCAGCAGCTTTCGACTAGCGGGGGGGGCCGGGGAGCTGTTTTTT
>TRBJ2-1|TRBV6-6|-|TRBD2
CASSYFSGGNEQFF
TGTGCCAGCAGTTACTTCTCGGGGGGAAATGAGCAGTTCTTC
>TRBJ1-4|TRBV7-9|-|TRBD1
CASSNRGRATNEKLFF
TGTGCCAGCAGTAACAGGGGCAGAGCAACTAATGAAAAACTGTTTTTT
>TRBJ1-1|TRBV18|few|-
CASSPRQDTEAFF
TGTGCCAGCTCACCGAGACAAGACACTGAAGCTTTCTTT
>TRBJ1-1|TRBV13|-|-
CASSKTGNTEAFF
TGTGCCAGCAGTAAGACAGGTAACACTGAAGCTTTCTTT
>TRBJ1-6|TRBV10-1|few|TRBD1
CASSESFRQGASYNSPLHF
TGCGCCAGCAGTGAGTCCTTTCGGCAGGGGGCTTCCTATAATTCACCCCTCCACTTT
>TRBJ2-2|TRBV27|-|-
CASSPSPSRELFF
TGTGCCAGCAGTCCCTCCCCCTCCCGGGAGCTGTTTTTT
>TRBJ1-6|TRBV5-1|-|TRBD1
CASSLEPSRTGYNSPLHF
TGCGCCAGCAGCTTGGAACCCTCCCGGACAGGCTATAATTCACCCCTCCACTTT
>TRBJ2-3|TRBV4-3|few|-
CASSQEGQGLTDTQYF
TGCGCCAGCAGCCAAGAAGGGCAGGGTCTCACAGATACGCAGTATTTT
>TRBJ2-7|TRBV7-9|-|-
CASSLSSGIYEQYF
TGTGCCAGCAGCTTATCGTCAGGGATCTACGAGCAGTACTTC
>TRBJ2-5|TRBV11-3|few|-
CASSSGETQYF
TGTGCCAGCAGCTCAGGGGAGACCCAGTACTTC
>TRBJ1-2|TRBV5-5|-|-
CASSLRGPATTGYLYGYTF
TGTGCCAGCAGCTTGCGGGGACCTGCAACTACAGGGTACCTCTATGGCTACACCTTC
>TRBJ1-2|TRBV7-9|once|TRBD1
CASTLGQGAYGYTF
TGTGCCAGCACCTTAGGGCAGGGGGCCTATGGCTACACCTTC
>TRBJ1-5|TRBV6-1|-|-
CASSEVVGGNQPQHF
TGTGCCAGCAGTGAGGTGGTGGGCGGCAATCAGCCCCAGCATTTT
>TRBJ1-2|TRBV6-5|-|TRBD1
CASSYVGRGKKGYTF
TGTGCCAGCAGTTACGTCGGCAGGGGGAAGAAAGGCTACACCTTC
>TRBJ1-3|TRBV19|medium-sized|-
CASSNQALSGNTIYF
TGTGCCAGTAGTAACCAGGCCTTGTCTGGAAACACCATATATTTT
>TRBJ1-2|TRBV2|few|-
CASSATGDGYTF
TGTGCCAGCAGTGCGACAGGCGATGGCTACACCTTC